These T cell receptor beta chains were read from a single sample in a study of T cell responses to AZD1222 COVID-19 vaccine. This table comes from immunoSEQ multiplex PCR, and its TCRdb copy is limited to in-frame clones, with some not included. The profile shows around 44,000 clones, 80% to 90% of them singletons. The input for sequencing was peripheral blood, taken 28 days after the second AZD1222 dose. These receptors were taken from an adult who received the AZD1222 COVID-19 vaccine. CDR3s include the opening cysteine and the closing phenylalanine or tryptophan. The order of the fields is J gene, V gene, clone size, D gene, CDR3 DNA, CDR3 protein. The D gene is left open where the match is weak. Where a row states a size, it is once, few, many or the class of an expanded clone; other rows omit it.

>TRBJ1-2|TRBV3-1/TRBV3-2|few|TRBD1
TGTGCCAGCAGCCCACCGGACAGGGGGCAAGGAGGCTACACCTTC
CASSPPDRGQGGYTF
>TRBJ2-7|TRBV2|once|TRBD1
TGTGCCAGCAGTGTGGGACAGTTTACGGCGTACTTC
CASSVGQFTAYF
>TRBJ1-1|TRBV28|once|.
TGTGCCAGCAGTTTTACGGGGGGGAACACTGAAGCTTTCTTT
CASSFTGGNTEAFF
>TRBJ2-3|TRBV18|.|TRBD2
TGTGCCAGCTCACTACGAAATCCCGGACTAGCGGGAGCGGATACGCAGTATTTT
CASSLRNPGLAGADTQYF
>TRBJ2-5|TRBV7-8|.|TRBD1
TGTGCCAGCACGGGACAGGCAGCTAGGGAGACCCAGTACTTC
CASTGQAARETQYF
>TRBJ2-7|TRBV7-8|.|.
TGTGCCAGCAGCTTAGCAGGGGCCTTGGGGGAGCAGTACTTC
CASSLAGALGEQYF
>TRBJ2-7|TRBV20-1|.|.
TGCAGTGCTATCCGTTCCTACGAGCAGTACTTC
CSAIRSYEQYF
>TRBJ2-7|TRBV7-2|once|TRBD1
TGTGCCAGCAGCTTAGAAACACAGGGGAACGACTACGAGCAGTACTTC
CASSLETQGNDYEQYF
>TRBJ2-5|TRBV28|few|TRBD1
TGTGCCAGCAGTTTAGGGGAGGGACAGGGGGTCGGAGAGACCCAGTACTTC
CASSLGEGQGVGETQYF
>TRBJ2-2|TRBV10-2|.|.
TGCGCCAGCAGTGAGTCGAATCCGGGGGTGCTGACGTTCGGCACCGGGGAGCTGTTTTTT
CASSESNPGVLTFGTGELFF
>TRBJ2-7|TRBV3-1/TRBV3-2|.|.
TGTGCCAGCAGCCATCTATTAGGGGGGGAGGCCTACGAGCAGTACTTC
CASSHLLGGEAYEQYF
>TRBJ1-2|TRBV7-3|.|TRBD1
TGTGCCAGCAGCCTAACAGGGGTTAGAAACTATGGCTACACCTTC
CASSLTGVRNYGYTF
>TRBJ2-7|TRBV5-3|.|.
TGTGCCAGAAGCCCGCAGGAGGGAGCCTACGAGCAGTACTTC
CARSPQEGAYEQYF
>TRBJ1-1|TRBV15|.|.
TGTGCCACCAGCAGAGAGGCAGCGAACACTGAAGCTTTCTTT
CATSREAANTEAFF
>TRBJ1-4|TRBV4-1|.|.
TGCGCCAGCAGCCAAGAGTGGCCAACTAATGAAAAACTGTTTTTT
CASSQEWPTNEKLFF
>TRBJ2-5|TRBV3-1/TRBV3-2|few|TRBD2
TGTGCCAGCAGCCCGGGACTAGTGGAGACCCAGTACTTC
CASSPGLVETQYF
>TRBJ2-7|TRBV21-1|.|.
TGTGCCAGCAGCACCACTAGCGGGAGTAGCGCCTACGAGCAGTACTTC
CASSTTSGSSAYEQYF
>TRBJ2-2|TRBV2|.|.
TGTGCCAGCAGGGGAGCGGAGACCACCGGGGAGCTGTTTTTT
CASRGAETTGELFF
>TRBJ1-1|TRBV6-5|.|.
TGTGCCAGCAGCCCGACAGGGAACACTGAAGCTTTCTTT
CASSPTGNTEAFF
>TRBJ2-6|TRBV19|few|.
TGTGCCAGTAACTCTGGGGCCAACGTCCTGACTTTC
CASNSGANVLTF
>TRBJ1-1|TRBV5-8|once|.
TGTGCCAGCAGCTTGGCGAACACTGAAGCTTTCTTT
CASSLANTEAFF
>TRBJ1-6|TRBV7-9|.|.
TGTGCCAGCAGCCCACCCTTGACGCTAGTTTCACCCCTCCACTTT
CASSPPLTLVSPLHF
>TRBJ1-2|TRBV24-1|.|.
TGTGCCACCAGTGATACTGAAGGGCCCACTAACTATGGCTACACCTTC
CATSDTEGPTNYGYTF
>TRBJ2-1|TRBV29-1|.|.
TGCAGCGTTCTGGGGGGAGACCCCTCCTACAATGAGCAGTTCTTC
CSVLGGDPSYNEQFF
>TRBJ2-7|TRBV7-9|.|.
TGTGCCAGCAGCTCGGGACTCTACTACGAGCAGTACTTC
CASSSGLYYEQYF
>TRBJ2-5|TRBV2|few|TRBD1
TGTGCCAGCAGTGTGGGGACAGAAGAAGAGACCCAGTACTTC
CASSVGTEEETQYF
>TRBJ2-3|TRBV5-1|.|TRBD2
TGCGCCAGCAGCTTGTCACTAGCGGGAGCGGATACGCAGTATTTT
CASSLSLAGADTQYF
>TRBJ2-5|TRBV5-1|.|TRBD1
TGCGCCAGCAGCTCCTCACCTGGGGCAGGGGGCAGGGAAGAGACCCAGTACTTC
CASSSSPGAGGREETQYF
>TRBJ2-7|TRBV6-5|.|.
TGTGCCAGCACCCGAAGGGGACGCGACCACGAGCAGTACTTC
CASTRRGRDHEQYF